This T cell receptor (beta chain) stems from a study of T cells after yellow fever vaccination. Findings and caveats of the study: Clonotypes appearing in both CD4 and CD8 compartments existed, and their share was small. Sorted repertoires could include abundant contaminating clonotypes from bulk cells. Reappearing after the booster were most of the clones from primary vaccination (less than 98% CD4, approximately 85% CD8).

This clonotype was detected only a few times. Its antigen is unidentified. Via MiXCR, TCRdb re-called the 5' RACE reads, giving one row per CDR3 protein. The sample includes some 110,000 distinct CDR3 sequences, nearly 7.5% of them seen just once. Germline assignment: CDR1 SGHRS and CDR2 YFSETQ. V lost 6 bases to trimming and J lost 6 bases, with 18 bases between them. There are 14 residues in the CDR3. The receptor's source is a man younger than 35 who received the YFV17D yellow fever vaccine. This sample comprised CD4+ T cells sorted from PBMCs, obtained 9 to 10 days after the first yellow fever vaccination. The chain recombines TRBV5-1 with TRBJ2-5, with D possibly TRBD1 on 7 matching bases. The CDR3 here is CASTELAGGKTQYF. CDR3 nucleotides: TGCGCCAGCACCGAACTGGCAGGGGGGAAGACCCAGTACTTC.